The 22 T cell receptor beta chains below come from one sample, sequenced in a study of blood T cell repertoires in COVID-19. Here immunoSEQ multiplex PCR was the method, and the copy in TCRdb shows in-frame clones only, minus some. The top ten hold around 28% of the sample, which has 75,000 or so clones, 88% seen once. Sequencing was done on a sample of peripheral blood. All receptors derive from a middle-aged man with acute or convalescent COVID-19.

The V and J genes are TRBV27 and TRBJ1-1, with D tentatively TRBD1 (5 bases). Trimming removed 0 bases from V and 1 base from J, with 15 bases in between. Looked up from germline, CDR1 is MNHEY and CDR2 is SMNVEV (reference sequence). CDR3 length: 17 amino acids. The CDR3 sequence: CASSLSMTDAWNTEAFF. The DNA of the CDR3 is TGTGCCAGCAGTTTATCGATGACAGACGCCTGGAACACTGAAGCTTTCTTT.

The chain is built from TRBV13 and TRBJ1-2, with 10 bases aligning to TRBD1. CDR3 length: 16 amino acids. The germline CDR1 and CDR2 sequences are PRHDT and FYEKMQ (reference sequence). The V and J ends lost 4 bases and 3 bases, in that order; junction bases with no gene match: 8. CDR3 sequence: CASSSTDRGRDYGYTF. DNA for the CDR3: TGTGCCAGCAGCTCGACCGACAGGGGGCGCGACTATGGCTACACCTTC.

The chain employs TRBV9 and TRBJ2-1; tentative D call: TRBD1 (6 bases). The V gene lost 3 bases and the J gene lost 0 bases, with 10 bases spanning the gap. Germline CDR1 SGDLS, CDR2 YYNGEE. This CDR3 has 15 amino acids. Here the CDR3 reads CASSAQGSSYNEQFF. The DNA of the CDR3 is TGTGCCAGCAGCGCCCAGGGGAGCTCCTACAATGAGCAGTTCTTC.

The V call is TRBV6-6, the J call TRBJ2-3, with D unresolved. CDR3 length equals 14 residues. Germline V gene sequence: CDR1 MNHNY, CDR2 SVGAGI (reference sequence). V dropped 11 bases and J dropped 2 bases, with 17 bases sitting between them. The CDR3 DNA is TGTGCCTCCCTGGATCCAGCGATCACAGATACGCAGTATTTT. It encodes CASLDPAITDTQYF.

The chain is built from TRBV18 and TRBJ1-4; 10 nucleotides align to TRBD1. The CDR3 spans 19 residues. V gave up 1 base and J gave up 2 bases; unmatched junction bases: 10. Looked up from germline, CDR1 is KGHSH and CDR2 is LQKENI. CDR3: CASSPRDRGQRLTNEKLFF. The CDR3, as DNA: TGTGCCAGCTCACCACGAGACAGGGGGCAAAGATTGACTAATGAAAAACTGTTTTTT.

J is TRBJ1-2 and V is TRBV24-1; TRBD1 might be the D (6 bases). Trimming removed 2 bases at V and 7 bases at J, with 16 bases between. The CDR3 has 15 amino acids. Per germline, CDR1 KGHDR and CDR2 SFDVKD. CDR3 coding DNA: TGTGCCACCAGTGATTCAGCAGGGGAGTTGTCTGGCTACACCTTC. It specifies CATSDSAGELSGYTF.

In its sample, this clone was seen a few times. V and J are TRBV5-5 and TRBJ1-1; no clear D gene. Germline assignment: CDR1 SGHKS and CDR2 YYEKEE (reference sequence). The length of the CDR3 is 15 residues. V lost 4 bases to trimming and J lost 0 bases, with 13 bases between them. This CDR3 is CASSVSIAMNTEAFF. The CDR3 DNA reads TGTGCCAGCAGCGTGAGTATAGCGATGAACACTGAAGCTTTCTTT. The whole variable domain, filled in from reference TRBV5-5 and TRBJ1-1, reads DAGVTQSPTHLIKTRGQQVTLRCSPISGHKSVSWYQQVLGQGPQFIFQYYEKEERGRGNFPDRFSARQFPNYSSELNVNALLLGDSALYLCASSVSIAMNTEAFFGQGTRLTVV.

The count of this clone is one. V and J are TRBV30 and TRBJ2-3; D remains unclear. V lost 4 bases to trimming and J lost 8 bases, with 10 bases between them. Germline V lookup: CDR1 GTSNPN, CDR2 SVGIG (reference sequence). This CDR3 contains 11 residues. The chain's CDR3 is CAWTSGGTQYF. CDR3 bases: TGTGCCTGGACTTCCGGCGGTACGCAGTATTTT.

The chain recombines TRBV7-8 with TRBJ1-2; D may be TRBD1 (5 bases). Per the germline V gene, CDR1 is SGHVS and CDR2 is FQNEAQ. Trimming took 1 base from V and 4 from J, leaving 13 bases between them. This CDR3 is 15 amino acids long. This CDR3 reads CASSLGSREGYGYTF. The DNA of the CDR3 is TGTGCCAGCAGCTTAGGATCCAGGGAAGGCTATGGCTACACCTTC.

This clone has only a few counts. This chain links TRBV2 with TRBJ1-1; a weak D match, TRBD1 (6 bases). V was pared by 6 bases and J by 4 bases, with 12 bases between. From germline, CDR1 is SNHLY and CDR2 FYNNEI. This CDR3 comprises 13 residues. Here the CDR3 DNA reads TGTGCCAGCAGGGAATTAGGGGGCACTGAAGCTTTCTTT. This encodes CASRELGGTEAFF.

The rearrangement uses TRBV6-2 or TRBV6-3 and TRBJ1-5, with 8 bases lining up with TRBD1. The V gene's germline CDR1 is MNHEY and CDR2 SVGEGT. The ends lost 4 bases at V and 7 bases at J; junction bases unmatched: 3. CDR3 size: 13 residues. The CDR3 spells CASSWTGRQPQHF. The DNA for the CDR3 is TGTGCCAGCAGTTGGACAGGGAGGCAGCCCCAGCATTTT.

The chain uses TRBV4-1 and TRBJ2-1; TRBD1 aligns across 8 bases. V lost 1 base and J lost 9; bases outside the gene matches: 11. This CDR3 is 16 amino acids long. Germline V gene lookup returns CDR1 MGHRA and CDR2 YSYEKL. CDR3 loop: CASSQVRTGSVSEQFF. As DNA, the CDR3 is TGCGCCAGCAGCCAAGTCCGGACAGGGTCTGTGAGTGAGCAGTTCTTC.

J is TRBJ2-3 and V is TRBV18; possibly TRBD1 for D (5 bases). The CDR3 runs to 15 residues. CDR1 and CDR2 (germline): KGHSH, LQKENI. The V and J ends lost 3 bases and 0 bases respectively, with 10 bases between them. As DNA, the CDR3 is TGTGCCAGCTCACCCCGGCCAGGGAGCACAGATACGCAGTATTTT. Amino acid sequence: CASSPRPGSTDTQYF.

The V gene is TRBV9, the J gene TRBJ2-5, with 10 bases fitting TRBD1. The trim removed 5 bases at V and 1 base at J, leaving 8 bases unmatched. Germline V CDR1 and CDR2: SGDLS, YYNGEE. The CDR3 is 16 residues long. For the CDR3, the DNA is TGTGCCAGCAGTGATAGGACAGGGGGGCTCCAAGAGACCCAGTACTTC. Translation: CASSDRTGGLQETQYF. Combining the CDR3 with reference TRBV9 and TRBJ2-5 gives the whole variable domain DSGVTQTPKHLITATGQRVTLRCSPRSGDLSVYWYQQSLDQGLQFLIQYYNGEERAKGNILERFSAQQFPDLHSELNLSSLELGDSALYFCASSDRTGGLQETQYFGPGTRLLVL.

The V gene is TRBV12-5, the J gene TRBJ1-1; D possibly corresponds to TRBD1 (5 bases). With 1 base removed from V and 4 bases from J, the gap between germline ends came to 13 bases. CDR1 and CDR2 (germline): LGHNT, FRNRAP. The CDR3 spans 15 residues. This CDR3 is CASGLGRGGSTEAFF. CDR3 DNA sequence: TGTGCTAGTGGTTTGGGCCGGGGGGGATCCACTGAAGCTTTCTTT.

This clone was observed a single time. The chain joins TRBV6-2 or TRBV6-3 to TRBJ1-6; possibly TRBD1 for D (5 bases). V lost 2 bases to trimming and J lost 10 bases, with 12 bases between them. From germline, CDR1 is MNHEY and CDR2 SVGEGT. The CDR3 length is 14 residues. The CDR3, as DNA: TGTGCCAGCAGTTACAAGCAGGGTGGGTCACCCCTCCACTTT. This translates into CASSYKQGGSPLHF.

The rearrangement uses TRBV7-2 and TRBJ2-5; the match to TRBD2 covers 7 bases. J gave up 5 bases and V 4 bases, and 7 bases lay outside the gene matches. This CDR3 is 14 amino acids long. Germline V gives CDR1 SGHTA, CDR2 FQGNSA. The CDR3: CASSYQGGPETQYF. The CDR3 DNA reads as TGTGCCAGCAGCTACCAGGGAGGGCCGGAGACCCAGTACTTC.

This chain uses TRBV4-2 with TRBJ2-5; TRBD2 agrees at 11 bases. The V segment lost 4 bases and the J segment 5 bases; nucleotides outside the gene matches: 9. CDR3 length: 16 residues. Germline CDR1 is LGHNA and CDR2 is YNFKEQ. CDR3 sequence (DNA): TGTGCCAGCAGCCCTAGCGGGGGGCTGGTCGGGGAGACCCAGTACTTC. Its protein is CASSPSGGLVGETQYF.

The rearrangement links TRBV19 to TRBJ1-5, with 8 positions matching TRBD1. V shed 4 bases, J shed 4 bases, and the junction held 3 bases outside the gene matches. Germline CDR1 reads LNHDA; CDR2 reads SQIVND (reference sequence). This CDR3 is built from 14 residues. The CDR3 protein is CASSTRQGNQPQHF. The DNA for the CDR3 is TGTGCCAGTAGTACCCGACAGGGGAATCAGCCCCAGCATTTT. The full variable domain, completed using reference TRBV19 and TRBJ1-5, is DGGITQSPKYLFRKEGQNVTLSCEQNLNHDAMYWYRQDPGQGLRLIYYSQIVNDFQKGDIAEGYSVSREKKESFPLTVTSAQKNPTAFYLCASSTRQGNQPQHFGDGTRLSIL.

V usage is TRBV24-1 and J usage is TRBJ1-2; 9 bases match TRBD1. The CDR3 runs 15 residues. CDR1 KGHDR and CDR2 SFDVKD come from the germline V gene. Trimming took 3 bases from V and 7 from J; bases not matched to a gene: 8. The CDR3: CATSDPGQGPSGYTF. CDR3 sequence (DNA): TGTGCCACCAGTGATCCTGGACAGGGGCCGTCTGGCTACACCTTC.

This chain joins TRBV6-5 and TRBJ2-7, with 7 positions matching TRBD1. Germline CDR1 MNHEY, CDR2 SVGAGI. CDR3 length: 14 residues. Unmatched junction bases numbered 7, after V lost 6 bases and J lost 2 bases. In DNA, the CDR3 is TGTGCCAGCAGGGTCCGGGACAGCACCTACGAGCAGTACTTC. Protein sequence: CASRVRDSTYEQYF.

CDR3 DNA: TGTGCCAGCAGTTACTCGTTTACGCGGGAAAACACCATATATTTT. It translates to CASSYSFTRENTIYF. The rearrangement uses TRBV6-5 and TRBJ1-3; D is unclear. V was pared by 0 bases and J by 6 bases, with 12 bases between. The CDR3 contains 15 residues. CDR1 MNHEY and CDR2 SVGAGI come from the germline V gene.